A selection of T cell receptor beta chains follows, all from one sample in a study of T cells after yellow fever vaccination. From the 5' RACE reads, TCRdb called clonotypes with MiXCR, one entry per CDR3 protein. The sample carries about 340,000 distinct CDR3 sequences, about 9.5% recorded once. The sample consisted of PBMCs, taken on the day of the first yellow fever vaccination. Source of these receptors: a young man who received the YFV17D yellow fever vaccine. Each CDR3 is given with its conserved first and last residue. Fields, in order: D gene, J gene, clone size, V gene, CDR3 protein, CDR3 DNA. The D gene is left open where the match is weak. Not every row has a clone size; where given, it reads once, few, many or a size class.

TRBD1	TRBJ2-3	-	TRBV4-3	CASSQEWDRAPGDTQYF	TGCGCCAGCAGCCAAGAATGGGACAGAGCCCCTGGAGATACGCAGTATTTT
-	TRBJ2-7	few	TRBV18	CASSPPTSYEQYF	TGTGCCAGCTCACCACCTACCAGTTACGAGCAGTACTTC
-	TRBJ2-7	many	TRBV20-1	CSARVAGTSYEQYF	TGCAGTGCTAGAGTGGCGGGGACCTCCTACGAGCAGTACTTC
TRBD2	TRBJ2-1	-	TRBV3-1	CASSLIAGGPNEQFF	TGTGCCAGCAGCCTTATAGCGGGGGGGCCAAATGAGCAGTTCTTC
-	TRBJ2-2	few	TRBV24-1	CATSEAQGTGELFF	TGTGCCACCAGTGAGGCCCAGGGTACCGGGGAGCTGTTTTTT
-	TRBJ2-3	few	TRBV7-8	CASSGLQGSDTQYF	TGTGCCAGCAGCGGACTACAGGGTTCGGATACGCAGTATTTT
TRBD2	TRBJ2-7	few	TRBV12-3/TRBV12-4	CASGIPGLAYEQYF	TGTGCCAGCGGAATACCGGGACTAGCCTACGAGCAGTACTTC
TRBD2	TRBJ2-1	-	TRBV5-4	CASSRGLAGGPGNEQFF	TGTGCCAGCAGCCGGGGACTAGCGGGGGGGCCGGGCAATGAGCAGTTCTTC
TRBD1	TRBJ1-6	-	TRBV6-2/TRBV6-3	CASSYSKTGSSPLHF	TGTGCCAGCAGTTACTCGAAGACAGGGTCCTCACCCCTCCACTTT
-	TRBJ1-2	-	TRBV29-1	CSVEVAGGPGYTF	TGCAGCGTTGAAGTCGCGGGGGGGCCTGGCTACACCTTC
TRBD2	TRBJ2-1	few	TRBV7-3	CASSLGLAGGYNEQFF	TGTGCCAGCAGCTTAGGGCTCGCGGGGGGATACAATGAGCAGTTCTTC
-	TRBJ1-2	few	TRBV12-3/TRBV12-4	CASSFGLYHTF	TGTGCCAGCAGTTTTGGACTTTACCACACCTTC
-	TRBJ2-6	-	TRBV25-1	CASSPPWEAGANVLTF	TGTGCCAGCAGCCCCCCGTGGGAGGCGGGGGCCAACGTCCTGACTTTC
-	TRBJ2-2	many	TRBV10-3	CAISEFTRNTGELFF	TGTGCCATCAGTGAGTTTACAAGGAACACCGGGGAGCTGTTTTTT
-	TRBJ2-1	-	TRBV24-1	CATSGQGTEFF	TGTGCCACCAGTGGCCAGGGGACGGAGTTCTTC
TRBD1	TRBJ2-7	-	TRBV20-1	CSASWDRGYEQYF	TGCAGTGCTAGTTGGGACAGAGGCTACGAGCAGTACTTC
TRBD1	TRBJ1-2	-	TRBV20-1	CSASGTGAYGYTF	TGCAGTGCTAGTGGGACAGGGGCCTATGGCTACACCTTC
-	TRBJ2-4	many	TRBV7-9	CASSFGALDIQYF	TGTGCCAGCAGCTTTGGCGCGCTAGACATTCAGTACTTC
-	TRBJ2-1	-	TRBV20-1	CSARRDFSYNEQFF	TGCAGTGCACGCCGGGACTTCTCCTACAATGAGCAGTTCTTC
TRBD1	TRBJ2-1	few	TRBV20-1	CSADPGQNYNEQFF	TGCAGTGCTGATCCGGGACAGAATTACAATGAGCAGTTCTTC
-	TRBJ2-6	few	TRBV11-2	CASNSGANVLTF	TGTGCCAGCAACTCTGGGGCCAACGTCCTGACTTTC
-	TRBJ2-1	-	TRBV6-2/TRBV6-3	CASSLFWGEPPFF	TGTGCCAGCAGTTTGTTTTGGGGAGAACCCCCGTTCTTC
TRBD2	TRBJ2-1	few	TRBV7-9	CASSHASGGVPEQFF	TGTGCCAGCAGTCACGCTAGCGGGGGGGTTCCTGAGCAGTTCTTC
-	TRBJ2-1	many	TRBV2	CASSGRGYNEQFF	TGTGCCAGCAGTGGCCGGGGGTACAATGAGCAGTTCTTC
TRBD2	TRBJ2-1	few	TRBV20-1	CSAWIASGGSYNEQFF	TGCAGTGCTTGGATCGCTAGCGGGGGGTCCTACAATGAGCAGTTCTTC
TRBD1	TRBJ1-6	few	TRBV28	CASSLGTGSSPLHF	TGTGCCAGCAGTCTTGGGACAGGGAGTTCACCCCTCCACTTT
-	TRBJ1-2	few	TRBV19	CASSPRAANYLGYTF	TGTGCCAGTAGCCCCCGGGCAGCTAATTATCTTGGCTACACCTTC
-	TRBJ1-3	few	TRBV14	CASSQGPSGGNTIYF	TGTGCCAGCAGCCAAGGGCCCTCGGGTGGAAACACCATATATTTT
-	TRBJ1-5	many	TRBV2	CASRGTVYLPQHF	TGTGCCAGCAGGGGGACCGTGTATTTGCCCCAGCATTTT